A single sample gave rise to the 17 T cell receptor beta chains below, sequenced in a study of control samples from healthy donors and cancer patients. Sequencing used immunoSEQ multiplex PCR; TCRdb keeps in-frame clones, though not all of them. The sample consists of about 69,000 clones, under 90% of them appearing once. Input material: PBMCs. The origin of the receptors is a man aged 55 to 70 with lung cancer.

The chain carries TRBV11-2 and TRBJ2-1; possibly TRBD1 for D (6 bases). The CDR3 runs to 15 residues. Trimming shortened V by 6 bases and J by 4 bases, and 16 bases separated the two germline ends. CDR1 SGHAT and CDR2 FQNNGV come from the germline V gene. The CDR3, as DNA: TGTGCCAGCAGACGGACGGACAGAGCATACAATGAGCAGTTCTTC. As protein: CASRRTDRAYNEQFF.

This chain links TRBV6-1 with TRBJ1-4, with D possibly TRBD1 on 5 matching bases. Trimming pared 1 base from V and 8 bases from J, leaving 11 bases between. This CDR3 comprises 14 residues. Germline V gene data show CDR1 as MNHNS and CDR2 as SASEGT. Written as DNA, the CDR3 is TGTGCCAGCAGTGAAGACAGGCTCTGGGAAAAACTGTTTTTT. It codes for CASSEDRLWEKLFF.

The sample holds a few counts of this clone. The CDR3 region is CASSQESGVWSPLHF. The CDR3 DNA sequence: TGTGCCAGCAGCCAAGAATCGGGTGTCTGGTCACCCCTCCACTTT. The gene calls are TRBV3-1 (or the pseudogene TRBV3-2) and TRBJ1-6; D call uncertain. CDR3 length: 15 residues. V lost 0 bases to trimming and J lost 10 bases, with 13 bases between them. Germline values: CDR1 LGHDT, CDR2 YNNKEL (reference sequence).

In DNA form, the CDR3 reads TGTGCCAGCACCAGATCAACTAATGAAAAACTGTTTTTT. Its protein is CASTRSTNEKLFF. The chain combines TRBV6-5 with TRBJ1-4, with no clear D. V lost 7 bases and J 0 bases, leaving 6 bases between the germline ends. The germline CDR1 and CDR2 sequences are MNHEY and SVGAGI. The length of the CDR3 is 13 residues.

Note on this clone: Other DNA sequences in the sample encode the same CDR3. The V call is TRBV6-5, the J call TRBJ2-3, with D uncertain. CDR1 MNHEY and CDR2 SVGAGI come from the germline V gene. The CDR3 has 12 amino acids. V dropped 7 bases and J dropped 0 bases, with 5 bases sitting between them. CDR3 coding DNA: TGTGCCAGCACGCGAAGCACAGATACGCAGTATTTT. Protein: CASTRSTDTQYF.

Note on this clone: The junction departs from the called germline gene at one end, perhaps through a read error. The J gene is TRBJ1-4, the V gene TRBV10-1, with a possible D match to TRBD1 (5 bases). Germline lookup yields CDR1 WNHNN and CDR2 SYGVQD (reference sequence). The CDR3 has 13 residues. In DNA, the CDR3 is TGCGCCAGCAGTCAGTCAACTGGGGGAAAACTGTTTTTT. Protein sequence: CASSQSTGGKLFF.

The genes are TRBV9 and TRBJ2-3; D uncertain. V shed 5 bases and J shed 6 bases, with 7 bases lying between them. Germline CDR1 and CDR2: SGDLS and YYNGEE. The CDR3 sequence is 11 residues long. As DNA, the CDR3 is TGTGCCAGCAGTGTCCTGGATACGCAGTATTTT. As protein: CASSVLDTQYF.

This clone has ten or more counts. J is TRBJ2-3 and V is TRBV13; unclear D gene. The ends were cut back, 2 bases at V and 0 bases at J, with 9 bases in the middle. Germline lookup yields CDR1 PRHDT and CDR2 FYEKMQ (reference sequence). The CDR3 consists of 15 residues. The CDR3 region has the DNA TGTGCCAGCAGCTTAAGGTCGGCTAGCACAGATACGCAGTATTTT. It translates to CASSLRSASTDTQYF.

The chain is built from TRBV24-1 and TRBJ2-3; D gene unclear. The germline V and J ends were trimmed by 7 bases and 2 bases, with 9 bases remaining between them. CDR1 KGHDR and CDR2 SFDVKD come from the germline V gene. CDR3 size: 13 residues. CDR3 residues: CATRSGATDTQYF. The CDR3 DNA reads as TGTGCCACCAGATCTGGAGCCACAGATACGCAGTATTTT.

V is TRBV7-9 and J is TRBJ2-3; D gene ambiguous. This CDR3 is built from 14 residues. Germline CDR1 SEHNR, CDR2 FQNEAQ (reference sequence). Trimming left V 2 bases short and J 0 bases short, with 6 bases between. CDR3 region: CASSLRLSTDTQYF. The CDR3 region has the DNA TGTGCCAGCAGCTTAAGGCTTAGCACAGATACGCAGTATTTT.

This sequence joins TRBV19 and TRBJ1-1, with no clear D. CDR1 and CDR2 (germline): LNHDA, SQIVND (reference sequence). The CDR3 covers 15 residues. V lost 9 bases, J lost 10 bases, and 27 bases lay in between. The CDR3 spells CASTPGEGRRKSAFF. The CDR3 region has the DNA TGTGCCAGCACCCCCGGGGAGGGAAGGAGGAAATCAGCTTTCTTT.

This clone was counted a few times. This rearrangement joins TRBV5-1 to TRBJ2-1; 11 bases fit TRBD1. The CDR3 totals 15 residues. Germline CDR1 is SGHRS and CDR2 is YFSETQ. J was trimmed by 3 bases and V by 6 bases; bases with no gene match: 5. The CDR3 DNA reads as TGCGCCAGCACCTGGACAGGGGGCGGCTACAATGAGCAGTTCTTC. It yields the protein CASTWTGGGYNEQFF.

The sample holds one count of this clone. This chain uses TRBV5-1 with TRBJ2-5; 7 nucleotides align to TRBD2. After removal of 7 bases from V and 0 bases from J, the junction contained 12 bases not matched to a gene. There are 16 residues in the CDR3. The germline V gene has CDR1 SGHRS and CDR2 YFSETQ. CDR3 coding DNA: TGCGCCAGCGCCTTGGGGATGCGGGGGTACCAAGAGACCCAGTACTTC. Translation gives CASALGMRGYQETQYF.

The genes are TRBV7-5 and TRBJ1-6; the table names TRBD1, a call not compared with the DNA. TRBV7-5 represents a pseudogene. This CDR3 has 14 residues. The CDR3 loop is CARSPGTENSPLHF. In nucleotides, the CDR3 is TGTGCCAGAAGCCCCGGGACAGAAAATTCACCCCTCCACTTT.

V gene TRBV10-3 combines with J gene TRBJ2-2; D is unclear. The CDR3 extends over 13 amino acids. V was shortened by 1 base and J by 4 bases, with 4 bases between the two germline ends. The V gene's germline CDR1 is ENHRY and CDR2 SYGVKD. CDR3: CAISELVTGELFF. CDR3 nucleotides: TGTGCCATCAGTGAGTTGGTCACCGGGGAGCTGTTTTTT.

V gene TRBV25-1 combines with J gene TRBJ1-1, with 8 bases identical to TRBD1. With 6 bases clipped from V and 6 bases from J, the junction kept 12 bases outside the gene matches. The CDR3 is 15 amino acids. CDR1 is MGHDK, CDR2 SYGVNS, per germline. The CDR3 DNA reads TGTGCCAGCAGGGGGCGAGGGACAGGCCATCCTGAAGCTTTCTTT. Its protein is CASRGRGTGHPEAFF.

The rearrangement links TRBV6-5 to TRBJ2-5, with a tentative D call TRBD2 (5 bases). The CDR3 loop spans 13 amino acids. Looked up from germline, CDR1 is MNHEY and CDR2 is SVGAGI. V lost 6 bases, J lost 3 bases, and 11 bases lay in between. CDR3 in DNA: TGTGCCAGCAGCCTGGACTGGGAAGAGACCCAGTACTTC. Protein product: CASSLDWEETQYF.